This is a list of T cell receptor beta chains from one sample in a study of cytotoxic CD8 clonotypes in ibrutinib-treated CLL. Libraries were prepared by immunoSEQ multiplex PCR; TCRdb keeps only in-frame clonotypes and omits some of them. Here the sample spans approximately 210,000 clones, about 72% being singletons. The source material was PBMCs, sampled after 24 months of ibrutinib treatment. Receptors were obtained from a human donor with chronic lymphocytic leukemia. Both conserved end residues are part of each CDR3. D genes are given only for firm matches. Size is stated for part of the rows, as once, few or many counts, or as a class when the clone is expanded.

clone_size,d_call,j_call,v_call,cdr3_length,cdr3_aa,cdr3_nt
.,.,TRBJ2-5,TRBV5-1,12,CASSLYQETQYF,TGCGCCAGCAGCCTGTACCAAGAGACCCAGTACTTC
.,.,TRBJ1-1,TRBV7-9,15,CASSPGGGMNTEAFF,TGTGCCAGCAGCCCCGGGGGAGGGATGAACACTGAAGCTTTCTTT
.,.,TRBJ1-1,TRBV7-8,12,CASSSRTLEAFF,TGTGCCAGCAGCTCCCGGACTCTTGAAGCTTTCTTT
few,.,TRBJ1-2,TRBV19,14,CASSIQTGSGGYTF,TGTGCCAGTAGTATCCAGACAGGTTCGGGAGGCTACACCTTC
.,.,TRBJ2-7,TRBV25-1,11,CASSDRVEQYF,TGTGCCAGCAGTGACCGGGTCGAGCAGTACTTC
once,TRBD1,TRBJ2-1,TRBV19,13,CASSIGTGNEQFF,TGTGCCAGTAGTATAGGGACAGGCAATGAGCAGTTCTTC
.,.,TRBJ2-7,TRBV21-1,14,CASSPRTRGDEQYF,TGTGCCAGCAGCCCCCGGACAAGGGGAGACGAGCAGTACTTC
.,TRBD2,TRBJ2-1,TRBV27,15,CASRDLAGGYNEQFF,TGTGCCAGCAGGGACCTAGCGGGAGGATACAATGAGCAGTTCTTC
.,.,TRBJ1-3,TRBV13,16,CASSDKQNSAARTIYF,TGTGCCAGCAGCGACAAACAGAATTCTGCGGCGCGCACCATATATTTT
.,TRBD1,TRBJ1-3,TRBV5-1,15,CANSRDRAVGNTIYF,TGCGCCAATAGCCGGGACAGGGCTGTTGGAAACACCATATATTTT